This passage covers 23 T cell receptor beta chains from one sample sequenced in a study of blood T cell repertoires in COVID-19. TCRdb keeps only in-frame clones here, not all; method: immunoSEQ multiplex PCR. The sample lists approximately 140,000 clones; less than 90% were seen once. The source material was PBMCs or T cells enriched from blood (not recorded which). These receptors all come from a man in his forties or fifties with acute COVID-19.

The chain joins TRBV5-1 to TRBJ2-1, with 8 bases aligning to TRBD2. V lost 0 bases and J lost 14; bases outside the gene matches: 7. Germline CDR1 and CDR2: SGHRS and YFSETQ. CDR3 length: 13 amino acids. This CDR3 is CASSLEGLGPKFF. CDR3 bases: TGCGCCAGCAGCTTGGAGGGACTAGGACCTAAGTTCTTC.

This chain links TRBV9 with TRBJ2-2; the match to TRBD1 covers 11 bases. Germline V gene sequence: CDR1 SGDLS, CDR2 YYNGEE. This CDR3 contains 14 residues. Germline trimming cut 7 bases from V and 6 bases from J; bases unmatched to any gene: 5. CDR3 amino acids: CASGKGQGAGELFF. For the CDR3, the DNA is TGTGCCAGCGGAAAGGGACAGGGGGCCGGGGAGCTGTTTTTT.

V gene TRBV28 combines with J gene TRBJ2-1, with 8 bases fitting TRBD2. The CDR3 runs 14 residues. Germline V lookup: CDR1 MDHEN, CDR2 SYDVKM. After removal of 8 bases from V and 7 bases from J, the junction contained 10 bases not matched to a gene. The CDR3 here is CASVESSGENEQFF. CDR3 nucleotide sequence: TGTGCCAGCGTGGAGAGTAGCGGGGAGAATGAGCAGTTCTTC.

The chain employs TRBV7-2 and TRBJ2-3; D is possibly TRBD2 (5 bases). The V gene's germline CDR1 is SGHTA and CDR2 FQGNSA. This CDR3 has 14 amino acids. The V end was cut by 2 bases, the J end by 2 bases, with 8 bases between. Here the CDR3 DNA reads TGTGCCAGCAGCTTAATAGCGACCACAGATACGCAGTATTTT. Protein: CASSLIATTDTQYF.

This clone showed up just once. The chain carries TRBV5-6 and TRBJ1-4; D is unclear. V lost 0 bases, J lost 4 bases, and 10 bases lay in between. Germline CDR1 SGHDT, CDR2 YYEEEE. The CDR3 extends over 15 amino acids. The CDR3 DNA reads as TGTGCCAGCAGCTTGGAGCAGGAGGGTAATGAAAAACTGTTTTTT. Translated: CASSLEQEGNEKLFF. The complete variable domain, with remaining parts taken from reference TRBV5-6 and TRBJ1-4, reads DAGVTQSPTHLIKTRGQQVTLRCSPKSGHDTVSWYQQALGQGPQFIFQYYEEEERQRGNFPDRFSGHQFPNYSSELNVNALLLGDSALYLCASSLEQEGNEKLFFGSGTQLSVL.

This chain uses TRBV5-4 with TRBJ1-1; D possibly corresponds to TRBD1 (5 bases). There are 13 residues in the CDR3. Germline-derived CDR1 and CDR2 are SGHNT and YYREEE (reference sequence). V dropped 1 base and J dropped 6 bases, with 10 bases sitting between them. CDR3 protein: CASSLRGSAEAFF. CDR3 DNA: TGTGCCAGCAGCTTGCGGGGGAGCGCTGAAGCTTTCTTT.

This clone was seen only once. The chain recombines TRBV3-1 (or the pseudogene TRBV3-2) with TRBJ2-3, with 8 bases fitting TRBD2. Germline V CDR1 and CDR2: LGHDT, YNNKEL (reference sequence). Losses at the gene ends were 1 base for V and 2 bases for J; bases not matched to a gene: 2. The length of the CDR3 is 15 residues. CDR3 coding DNA: TGTGCCAGCAGCCAAGGCGGGAGGCCCACAGATACGCAGTATTTT. Protein: CASSQGGRPTDTQYF.

The chain employs TRBV2 and TRBJ1-2; D perhaps matches TRBD1 (5 bases). CDR1 is SNHLY, CDR2 FYNNEI, per germline. V gave up 10 bases and J gave up 4 bases, with 25 bases separating them. The CDR3 spans 16 residues. CDR3 sequence reads: CATTLLRQGGGYGYTF. As DNA, the CDR3 is TGTGCCACCACTCTTCTCCGGCAGGGCGGTGGCTATGGCTACACCTTC.

The chain joins TRBV5-1 to TRBJ2-5; D is ambiguous. The length of the CDR3 is 13 residues. The ends were cut back, 4 bases at V and 0 bases at J, with 7 bases in the middle. Germline CDR1 reads SGHRS; CDR2 reads YFSETQ. The CDR3 region is CASSPLYQETQYF. For the CDR3, the DNA is TGCGCCAGCAGCCCCTTGTACCAAGAGACCCAGTACTTC.

The rearrangement uses TRBV7-2 and TRBJ1-2; D is perhaps TRBD1 (6 bases). The CDR3 is 14 amino acids. V gave up 4 bases and J gave up 4 bases, with 13 bases separating them. Germline loops: CDR1 SGHTA, CDR2 FQGNSA. CDR3 residues: CASSSSGAGYGYTF. For the CDR3, the DNA is TGTGCCAGCAGCTCGTCAGGGGCGGGCTATGGCTACACCTTC.

This chain links TRBV5-4 with TRBJ1-4; no firm D call. CDR1 SGHNT and CDR2 YYREEE come from the germline V gene (reference sequence). With 0 bases removed from V and 8 bases from J, the gap between germline ends came to 11 bases. The length of the CDR3 is 14 residues. The CDR3 DNA reads TGTGCCAGCAGCTTGGAGGCGGGTGAGGAAAAACTGTTTTTT. Its translation: CASSLEAGEEKLFF.

The chain recombines TRBV19 with TRBJ1-5; 8 bases match TRBD1. V was clipped by 5 bases and J by 3 bases; unmatched bases: 12. The CDR3 sequence is 17 residues long. Per germline, CDR1 LNHDA and CDR2 SQIVND (reference sequence). DNA for the CDR3: TGTGCCAGTAGTCCCCTTTTGGGACAGGAATTCAATCAGCCCCAGCATTTT. It translates to CASSPLLGQEFNQPQHF.

The chain is built from TRBV18 and TRBJ2-1; D is unresolved. Germline assignment: CDR1 KGHSH and CDR2 LQKENI. V was shortened by 6 bases and J by 6 bases, with 15 bases between the two germline ends. This CDR3 is 14 amino acids long. CDR3 protein: CASSSPAIPNEQFF. CDR3 nucleotides: TGTGCCAGCTCTTCCCCAGCGATCCCCAATGAGCAGTTCTTC.

The chain uses TRBV9 and TRBJ2-1; D is unresolved. There are 12 residues in the CDR3. The germline gives CDR1 SGDLS, CDR2 YYNGEE. The V end was cut by 4 bases, the J end by 11 bases, with 13 bases between. CDR3 sequence reads: CASSSQRDKQFF. CDR3 nucleotide sequence: TGTGCCAGCAGCTCCCAAAGAGACAAGCAGTTCTTC.

The genes are TRBV10-1 and TRBJ2-5, with TRBD2 matching 7 bases. The CDR3 covers 13 residues. The trim removed 0 bases at V and 5 bases at J, leaving 0 bases unmatched. Germline CDR1 and CDR2: WNHNN and SYGVQD (reference sequence). CDR3 sequence reads: CASSESAGETQYF. The CDR3 bases are TGCGCCAGCAGTGAGTCAGCGGGGGAGACCCAGTACTTC.

The gene calls are TRBV3-1 (or the pseudogene TRBV3-2) and TRBJ2-7, with TRBD2 matching 10 bases. Trimming cost V 3 bases and J 2 bases; bases outside gene matches: 4. The CDR3 totals 15 residues. The V gene's germline CDR1 is LGHDT and CDR2 YNNKEL (reference sequence). CDR3: CASSHGTSATYEQYF. The CDR3 region has the DNA TGTGCCAGCAGCCACGGGACTAGCGCGACCTACGAGCAGTACTTC.

The chain links TRBV2 to TRBJ2-5; no clear D gene. CDR1 and CDR2 from the germline V gene are SNHLY and FYNNEI. Trimming removed 2 bases from V and 5 bases from J, with 3 bases in between. The CDR3 contains 11 residues. The CDR3 coding sequence is TGTGCCAGCAGTGAAAGCGAGACCCAGTACTTC. This translates into CASSESETQYF.

This clone appeared a single time. The chain links TRBV4-1 to TRBJ1-2; TRBD1 matches 7 bases. Germline-derived CDR1 and CDR2 are MGHRA and YSYEKL. Losses at the gene ends were 4 bases for V and 7 bases for J; bases not matched to a gene: 15. The CDR3 totals 16 residues. This CDR3 reads CASSPHSGGSNSGYTF. CDR3 DNA: TGCGCCAGCAGCCCACACTCAGGGGGTTCTAATAGTGGCTACACCTTC.

The rearrangement joins TRBV29-1 to TRBJ2-5; 9 bases match TRBD1. CDR1 SQVTM and CDR2 ANQGSEA come from the germline V gene. V lost 6 bases, J lost 5 bases, and 7 bases stayed unmatched. This CDR3 has 13 amino acids. Here the CDR3 reads CSVRDRVGETQYF. The CDR3, as DNA: TGCAGCGTGCGGGACAGGGTGGGCGAGACCCAGTACTTC.

The CDR3 loop is CASSLWTSGLRSDTQYF. CDR3 bases: TGTGCCAGCTCTCTTTGGACTAGCGGGTTACGATCAGATACGCAGTATTTT. The V call is TRBV18, the J call TRBJ2-3; 11 bases agree with TRBD2. V lost 6 bases, J lost 4 bases, and 12 bases stayed unmatched. Germline loops: CDR1 KGHSH, CDR2 LQKENI. This CDR3 region has 17 residues.

V is TRBV7-9 and J is TRBJ2-3; 7 bases are a match to TRBD1. Germline-derived CDR1 and CDR2 are SEHNR and FQNEAQ (reference sequence). The CDR3 consists of 15 residues. The J segment lost 1 base and the V segment lost 1 base, leaving 2 bases of the junction unmatched. The DNA of the CDR3 is TGTGCCAGCAGCTTAGTTGGGACAGGCACAGATACGCAGTATTTT. Encoded protein: CASSLVGTGTDTQYF.

Of note for this clone: Mismatch with germline at one junction end may stem from a read error. V and J are TRBV11-2 and TRBJ2-5, with 9 bases identical to TRBD1. Germline V lookup: CDR1 SGHAT, CDR2 FQNNGV. This CDR3 has 13 amino acids. In DNA form, the CDR3 reads TGTGCCAGCAGCTTAACCGTGGACAGGGGACAAAACTTC. Amino acid sequence: CASSLTVDRGQNF.

This clone was counted once. This chain joins TRBV18 and TRBJ2-1; D may be TRBD2 (6 bases). Looked up from germline, CDR1 is KGHSH and CDR2 is LQKENI. V was pared by 4 bases and J by 6 bases, with 19 bases between. There are 16 residues in the CDR3. CDR3 protein: CASSLEAGRRGNEQFF. CDR3 DNA: TGTGCCAGCTCACTAGAGGCCGGGCGGAGGGGCAATGAGCAGTTCTTC.